This T cell receptor (beta chain) was retrieved from a study of blood T cell repertoires in COVID-19. This clone was recorded many times. Method: immunoSEQ multiplex PCR; TCRdb's copy keeps in-frame clones and lacks some. This table holds about half a million clones, 70% to 90% found once. The CDR3 covers 12 residues. The germline gives CDR1 SNHLY, CDR2 FYNNEI. V lost 4 bases and J lost 7; bases outside the gene matches: 0. The chain has TRBV2 and TRBJ1-2; TRBD1 aligns across 10 bases. The receptor comes from a human donor in a cohort sampled during active COVID-19. The material sequenced was peripheral blood. The CDR3, as DNA: TGTGCCAGCAGTGGGACAGGGGGTGGCTACACCTTC. It is translated as CASSGTGGGYTF. Based on the CDR3 plus reference TRBV2 and TRBJ1-2, the full variable domain is EPEVTQTPSHQVTQMGQEVILRCVPISNHLYFYWYRQILGQKVEFLVSFYNNEISEKSEIFDDQFSVERPDGSNFTLKIRSTKLEDSAMYFCASSGTGGGYTFGSGTRLTVV.